This T cell receptor beta chain was identified in a study of T-cell reconstitution after alpha-beta-depleted transplantation in children. Unique molecular identifiers tagged the TCRbeta library. TCRdb fed the PCR reads into MiXCR, producing one record per CDR3 protein. Here the sample spans 450,000 to 550,000 distinct CDR3 sequences, 11% being singletons. The V gene's germline CDR1 is MNHEY and CDR2 SMNVEV (reference sequence). V lost 4 bases to trimming and J lost 4 bases; unmatched junction nucleotides: 11. The CDR3 covers 17 residues. This TCR came from a female patient aged 2-10 years who had a stem cell transplant for aplastic anemia, so the T cells may come from the graft donor. The sequencing here drew on PBMCs, mostly from graft donor cells, taken 180 days after TCRalphabeta/CD19-depleted stem cell transplant. The rearrangement links TRBV27 to TRBJ2-5; 11 bases agree with TRBD2. The CDR3 loop reads CASSSYVTSGSGETQYF. CDR3 nucleotide sequence: TGTGCCAGCAGTTCCTATGTTACTAGCGGGAGTGGAGAGACCCAGTACTTC.